The 10 T cell receptor beta chains below all came from one sample that was sequenced in a study of Ad26.COV2.S vaccination and SARS-CoV-2 variants. Data came from immunoSEQ multiplex PCR; TCRdb stores just in-frame clones and leaves some out. This sample has about 430,000 clones, with 80% to 95% found just once. Treatment reported: 19 received Ad26.COV2.S at low or high dose, single or two shots; about five received placebo; per-sample allocation not given. Sample collection was performed on day 63 after the first vaccine or placebo injection. The sample in question was peripheral blood, obtained in a trial of Ad26.COV2.S vaccine versus placebo. The source is a person aged 18 to 65 who received the Ad26.COV2.S COVID-19 vaccine or a placebo.

This chain links TRBV30 with TRBJ1-5; no firm D call. The CDR3 sequence is 13 residues long. Germline CDR1 and CDR2: GTSNPN and SVGIG (reference sequence). Trimming stripped 0 bases from V and 4 bases from J, with 7 bases between. The CDR3 DNA reads TGTGCCTGGAGTGTGCAGGATAATCAGCCCCAGCATTTT. Encoded protein: CAWSVQDNQPQHF.

Comments on this clone: Other nucleotide sequences from this sample produce the same CDR3. The chain couples TRBV20-1 to TRBJ2-3, with D unresolved. The germline V and J ends were trimmed by 6 bases and 2 bases, with 6 bases remaining between them. Germline CDR1 DFQATT, CDR2 SNEGSKA (reference sequence). The CDR3 runs to 11 residues. The CDR3 region is CSARVTDTQYF. The CDR3 bases are TGCAGTGCCCGCGTCACAGATACGCAGTATTTT.

V and J are TRBV7-2 and TRBJ1-6; no firm D call. This CDR3 has 13 amino acids. Germline V gene lookup returns CDR1 SGHTA and CDR2 FQGNSA. V lost 5 bases and J lost 12, with 14 bases in between. CDR3 DNA: TGTGCCAGCAGCCAGTTCGAGGGCCAACCCCTCCACTTT. It specifies CASSQFEGQPLHF.

V is TRBV30 and J is TRBJ1-5, with D perhaps TRBD1 (5 bases). From germline, CDR1 is GTSNPN and CDR2 SVGIG (reference sequence). The CDR3 consists of 14 residues. V was pared by 5 bases and J by 1 base, with 12 bases between. CDR3 bases: TGTGCCTGGGGGGCAGGCAGGAGCAATCAGCCCCAGCATTTT. Residues: CAWGAGRSNQPQHF.

The rearrangement links TRBV5-1 to TRBJ2-7; 13 bases are a match to TRBD2. The CDR3 runs 17 residues. V gave up 4 bases and J gave up 4 bases; unmatched junction bases: 11. Germline lookup yields CDR1 SGHRS and CDR2 YFSETQ. The CDR3 bases are TGCGCCAGCAGCCCACCCGGGACTAGCGGGAATAGGTACGAGCAGTACTTC. This codes for CASSPPGTSGNRYEQYF.

This chain joins TRBV5-4 and TRBJ2-2; TRBD2 aligns across 10 bases. V gave up 4 bases and J gave up 1 base; unmatched junction bases: 10. The CDR3 contains 18 residues. Germline CDR1 reads SGHNT; CDR2 reads YYREEE (reference sequence). The chain's CDR3 is CASSPGLAGVLNTGELFF. CDR3 nucleotides: TGTGCCAGCAGCCCTGGGCTAGCGGGAGTCTTGAACACCGGGGAGCTGTTTTTT.

V usage is TRBV9 and J usage is TRBJ2-1; the D gene is possibly TRBD2 (6 bases). This CDR3 has 16 amino acids. CDR1 SGDLS and CDR2 YYNGEE come from the germline V gene. Trimming pared 2 bases from V and 1 base from J, leaving 13 bases between. Here the CDR3 reads CASSVDFAGSYNEQFF. In DNA form, the CDR3 reads TGTGCCAGCAGCGTGGACTTCGCGGGATCCTACAATGAGCAGTTCTTC.

The V gene is TRBV6-5, the J gene TRBJ2-3, with 7 nucleotides matching TRBD1. There are 14 residues in the CDR3. The V gene end was trimmed by 8 bases and the J gene end by 6 bases; junction bases not matched to a gene: 11. Germline CDR1 reads MNHEY; CDR2 reads SVGAGI. The CDR3 sequence is CASAEQNRGDTQYF. The CDR3 DNA is TGTGCCAGCGCCGAACAAAACAGGGGTGATACGCAGTATTTT.

The chain combines TRBV25-1 with TRBJ2-7; D uncertain. The CDR3 totals 16 residues. The V gene lost 1 base and the J gene lost 2 bases, with 15 bases spanning the gap. Germline values: CDR1 MGHDK, CDR2 SYGVNS. In nucleotides, the CDR3 is TGTGCCAGCAGTGAATTGGTAAGGCAGGAGCCCTACGAGCAGTACTTC. Translating gives CASSELVRQEPYEQYF.

This rearrangement joins TRBV4-3 to TRBJ2-1; 7 bases are shared with TRBD2. After removal of 0 bases from V and 0 bases from J, the junction contained 2 bases not matched to a gene. This CDR3 spans 16 amino acids. The germline V gene encodes CDR1 LGHNA and CDR2 YSLEER. As DNA, the CDR3 is TGCGCCAGCAGCCAAGAAAGCGGGATCTCCTACAATGAGCAGTTCTTC. Its protein is CASSQESGISYNEQFF.